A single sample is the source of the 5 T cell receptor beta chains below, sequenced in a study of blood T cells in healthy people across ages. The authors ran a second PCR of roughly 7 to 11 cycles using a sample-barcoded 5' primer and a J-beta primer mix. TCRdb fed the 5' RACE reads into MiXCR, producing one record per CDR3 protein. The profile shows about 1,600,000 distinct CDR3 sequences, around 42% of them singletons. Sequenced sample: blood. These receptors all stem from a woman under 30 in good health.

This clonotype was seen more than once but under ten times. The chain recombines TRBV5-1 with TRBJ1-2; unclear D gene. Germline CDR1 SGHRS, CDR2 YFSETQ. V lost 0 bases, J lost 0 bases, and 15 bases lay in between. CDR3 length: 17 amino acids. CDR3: CASSLDSAIKANYGYTF. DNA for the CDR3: TGCGCCAGCAGCTTGGACTCAGCGATAAAAGCTAACTATGGCTACACCTTC.

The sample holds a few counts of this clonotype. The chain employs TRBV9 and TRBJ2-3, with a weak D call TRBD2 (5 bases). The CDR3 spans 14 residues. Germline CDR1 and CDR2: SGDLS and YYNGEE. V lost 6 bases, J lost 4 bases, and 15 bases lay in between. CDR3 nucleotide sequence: TGTGCCAGCACGAATAGCGAAGGGCCAGATACGCAGTATTTT. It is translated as CASTNSEGPDTQYF. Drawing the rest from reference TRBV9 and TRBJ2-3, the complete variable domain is DSGVTQTPKHLITATGQRVTLRCSPRSGDLSVYWYQQSLDQGLQFLIQYYNGEERAKGNILERFSAQQFPDLHSELNLSSLELGDSALYFCASTNSEGPDTQYFGPGTRLTVL.

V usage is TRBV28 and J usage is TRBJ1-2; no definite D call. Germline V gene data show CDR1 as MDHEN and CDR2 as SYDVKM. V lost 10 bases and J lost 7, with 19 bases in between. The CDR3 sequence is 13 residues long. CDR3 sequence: CATLPGLWGGYTF. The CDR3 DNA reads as TGTGCCACCCTACCAGGCCTCTGGGGTGGCTACACCTTC.

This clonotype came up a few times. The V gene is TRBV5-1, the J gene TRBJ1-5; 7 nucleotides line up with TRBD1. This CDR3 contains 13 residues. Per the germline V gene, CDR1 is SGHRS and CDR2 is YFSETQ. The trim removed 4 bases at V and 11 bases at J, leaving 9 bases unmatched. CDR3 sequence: CASSPTGQAAQHF. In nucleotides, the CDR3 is TGCGCCAGCAGCCCGACCGGACAGGCTGCCCAGCATTTT. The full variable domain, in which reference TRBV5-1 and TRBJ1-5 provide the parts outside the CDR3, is KAGVTQTPRYLIKTRGQQVTLSCSPISGHRSVSWYQQTPGQGLQFLFEYFSETQRNKGNFPGRFSGRQFSNSRSEMNVSTLELGDSALYLCASSPTGQAAQHFGDGTRLSIL.

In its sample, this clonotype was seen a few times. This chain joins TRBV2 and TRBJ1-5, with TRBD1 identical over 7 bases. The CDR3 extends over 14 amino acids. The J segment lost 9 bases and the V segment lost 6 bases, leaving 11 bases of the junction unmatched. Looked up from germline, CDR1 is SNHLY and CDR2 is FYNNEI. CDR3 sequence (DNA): TGTGCCAGCAGGACTCAGACAGGGAATGCGCCCCAGCATTTT. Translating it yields CASRTQTGNAPQHF.